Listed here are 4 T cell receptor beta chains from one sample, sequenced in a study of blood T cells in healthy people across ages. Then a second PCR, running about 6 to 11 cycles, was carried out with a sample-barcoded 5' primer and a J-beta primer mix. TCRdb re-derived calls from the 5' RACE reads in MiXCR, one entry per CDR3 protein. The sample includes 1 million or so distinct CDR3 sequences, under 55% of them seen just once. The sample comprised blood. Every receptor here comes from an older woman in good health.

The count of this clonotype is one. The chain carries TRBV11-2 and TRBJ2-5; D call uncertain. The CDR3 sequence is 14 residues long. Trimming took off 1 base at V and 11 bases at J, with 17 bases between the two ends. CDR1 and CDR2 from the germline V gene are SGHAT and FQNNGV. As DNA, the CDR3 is TGTGCCAGCAGCTTAGCCGGAAAAGCTGGTGAGCAGTACTTC. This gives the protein CASSLAGKAGEQYF. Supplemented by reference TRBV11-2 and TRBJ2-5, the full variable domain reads EAGVAQSPRYKIIEKRQSVAFWCNPISGHATLYWYQQILGQGPKLLIQFQNNGVVDDSQLPKDRFSAERLKGVDSTLKIQPAKLEDSAVYLCASSLAGKAGEQYFGPGTRLLVL.

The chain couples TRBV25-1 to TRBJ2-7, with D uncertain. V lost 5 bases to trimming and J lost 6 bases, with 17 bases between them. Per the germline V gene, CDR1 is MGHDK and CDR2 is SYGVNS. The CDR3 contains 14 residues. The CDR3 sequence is CASSSVENLGEQYF. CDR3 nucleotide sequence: TGTGCCAGCAGTTCGGTGGAGAACCTGGGCGAGCAGTACTTC.

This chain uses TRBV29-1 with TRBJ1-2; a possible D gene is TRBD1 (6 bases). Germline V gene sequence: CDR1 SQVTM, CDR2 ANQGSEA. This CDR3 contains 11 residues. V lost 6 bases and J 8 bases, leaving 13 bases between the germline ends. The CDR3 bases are TGCAGCGTCAACAGGGCTAAAGGCTACACCTTC. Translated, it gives CSVNRAKGYTF.

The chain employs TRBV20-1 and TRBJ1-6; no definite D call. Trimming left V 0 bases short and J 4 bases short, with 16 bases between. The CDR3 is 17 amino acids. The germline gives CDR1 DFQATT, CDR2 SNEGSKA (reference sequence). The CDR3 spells CSARDGKIGVYNSPLHF. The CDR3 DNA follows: TGCAGTGCTAGAGATGGGAAGATCGGCGTTTATAATTCACCCCTCCACTTT.